What follows is one T cell receptor beta chain and its context. Only a few counts were recorded for this clonotype. Its antigen specificity is not known. Base quality data are lacking; no much larger clone is found one base away. Stable Graves' hyperthyroidism was defined as no progression to ophthalmopathy during 18 months of follow-up. Hyperthyroidism patients were newly diagnosed, had a disease duration of under 2 months, and were aged 18 to 65 years. Exclusion was applied to patients with uncontrolled infections, other autoimmune diseases, pregnancy or lactation. Clinical symptoms, serum thyroxine and TRAb, thyroid ultrasound, and orbital computed tomography formed the basis for the diagnoses. Ficoll-Paque density gradient centrifugation was used to isolate PBMCs from approximately 10 ml of fresh peripheral blood. Total RNA was extracted using Trizol reagent, and RNA quality was assessed on an Agilent 2100 Bioanalyzer.

The record originates from a study of T cells in Graves' hyperthyroidism and ophthalmopathy (dated by TCRdb to about 2019). Study-wide context: Peripheral blood samples were taken at initial diagnosis, before any treatment was given. To identify TCR V-J signatures that set the groups apart, the researchers used a discovery cohort of 90 to 100 patients, made up of roughly 40 with Graves' ophthalmopathy and some 56 with stable Graves' hyperthyroidism. Whether ophthalmopathy could be predicted prospectively was tested in an independent validation cohort made up of under 20 hyperthyroidism patients plus 17 patients who later progressed to ophthalmopathy. The 100 or so discovery patients were randomly split 7:3 into training and test sets. In addition, the study compared T-cell repertoires in thyroid tissue and in blood from roughly six Graves' hyperthyroidism patients. After blood sampling, hyperthyroidism patients were treated with methimazole at a starting dose of 30 mg daily, and ophthalmopathy patients were treated with high-dose intravenous methylprednisolone. According to the paper, TCR Vbeta CDR3 sequencing was carried out on over 130 peripheral blood samples, which came from fewer than 50 ophthalmopathy, under 80 hyperthyroidism and roughly 17 progressor patients.

Overall results and qualifications from the work: A 13 V-J signature model separated ophthalmopathy from stable hyperthyroidism, with 87.88% sensitivity and 81.08% specificity in cross-validation and 80%/75% in testing. In validation, the model predicted progression to ophthalmopathy a median of approximately 6.6 months before onset, with roughly 68% sensitivity and around 76% specificity. Most expanded thyroid clonotypes (frequency above 0.001) were also detected in blood, a finding suggesting that blood repertoires may reflect thyroid immune responses. Sample size was not statistically predetermined, and investigators were not blinded to group allocation.

The CDR3 has 13 amino acids, counting the end cysteine and phenylalanine. Kept here is only the CDR3 DNA, which spans 39 bases and is read in frame from base 1. V lost 0 bases and J lost 8 bases; the stretch between them is 8 bases long. From the germline V gene (reference sequence), CDR1 is MNHNY and CDR2 is SVGAGI. The TCR beta CDR3 regions were amplified from RNA transcripts. For the first round of RT-PCR on the TCR CDR3, the HTBI primer set was used together with the Qiagen OneStep RT-PCR kit. The libraries were constructed in a second round of multiplex PCR and then size-selected and purified. Paired-end sequencing of the libraries was performed with 100 bp reads on an Illumina HiSeq2000. As for the authors' bioinformatics: SOAPnuke was used to process the raw data, throwing out any read that contained adapters or uncalled bases, had a mean Phred below 15, or lacked an exact constant-primer or identifier match. COPE v1.2.5 was used to merge high-quality paired reads, and clonotypes were defined as unique nucleotide sequences. MiTCR v1.1 was used to align the clonotypes against IMGT TRBV, TRBD and TRBJ reference segments. Only V-J combinations with frequency above 0.0001, covering about 99% of repertoires, were analysed. A TCS score was defined as the ratio between F50 (clonal expansion) and ExV (chaos), using BLOSUM62-based TCRdist between CDR3 peptides within each V-J. Welch's t-statistics and random forest reduced fewer than 600 V-J features to 10 to 15, which were used in a naive Bayes classifier (R e1071). Through fastp at Q25 and MiXCR, TCRdb rebuilt clones from the public reads, retaining in-frame beta chains. Identical CDR3 proteins give one entry, which carries the most common genes and DNA. The V and J calls and clone size come from TCRdb's table, not from the authors' own analysis. The sample table contains about 400,000 distinct CDR3 sequences; only one count was recorded for 15% to 19% of them. Approximately 8% of the sample is held by the ten biggest clonotypes.

This sequence was found in a woman aged 18-29 years with Graves' hyperthyroidism. Material for sequencing was blood. This receptor chain uses TRBV6-6 and TRBJ2-1; the D gene cannot be resolved beyond TRBD1 or TRBD2, each matching 6 bases. The CDR3 is CASSYSGGHEQFF. The sequenced DNA: TGTGCCAGCAGTTACTCGGGGGGCCATGAGCAGTTCTTC.